This T cell receptor (beta chain) was sequenced for a study of T cell responses to AZD1222 COVID-19 vaccine. Whole-study results and caveats: Across spike, vaccine-associated CD4 TCRs were found, dominant at 160-218 and 743-854.

This CDR3 comprises 14 residues. Germline CDR1 SGHAT, CDR2 FQNNGV. Trimming stripped 5 bases from V and 2 bases from J, with 12 bases between. The table came from immunoSEQ multiplex PCR; TCRdb's copy has only in-frame clones and leaves some out. The sample includes about 120,000 clones, 70% to 90% of them seen just once. Of note for this clone: What it binds is not known.

The TCR originated in an adult in good health. The sequences come from peripheral blood, collected on day 0 of AZD1222 vaccination. The chain links TRBV11-2 to TRBJ2-5; D might be TRBD1 (6 bases). The CDR3 DNA reads TGTGCCAGCAGCACCACTAGGGGGCAAGAGACCCAGTACTTC. Translating it yields CASSTTRGQETQYF. The complete variable domain, with remaining parts taken from reference TRBV11-2 and TRBJ2-5, reads EAGVAQSPRYKIIEKRQSVAFWCNPISGHATLYWYQQILGQGPKLLIQFQNNGVVDDSQLPKDRFSAERLKGVDSTLKIQPAKLEDSAVYLCASSTTRGQETQYFGPGTRLLVL.